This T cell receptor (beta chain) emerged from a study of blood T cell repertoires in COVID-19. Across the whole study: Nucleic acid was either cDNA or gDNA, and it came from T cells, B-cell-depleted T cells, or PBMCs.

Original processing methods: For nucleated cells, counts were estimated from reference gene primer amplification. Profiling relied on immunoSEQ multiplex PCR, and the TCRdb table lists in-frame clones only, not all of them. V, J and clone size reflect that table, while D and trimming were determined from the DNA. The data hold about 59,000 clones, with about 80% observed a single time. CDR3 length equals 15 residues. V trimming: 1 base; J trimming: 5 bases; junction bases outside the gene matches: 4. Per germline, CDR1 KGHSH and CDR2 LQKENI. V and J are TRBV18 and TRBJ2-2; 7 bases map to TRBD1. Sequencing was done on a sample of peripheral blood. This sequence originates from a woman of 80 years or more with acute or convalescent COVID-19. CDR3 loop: CASSPRGQNTGELFF. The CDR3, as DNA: TGTGCCAGCTCACCACGGGGACAGAATACCGGGGAGCTGTTTTTT.